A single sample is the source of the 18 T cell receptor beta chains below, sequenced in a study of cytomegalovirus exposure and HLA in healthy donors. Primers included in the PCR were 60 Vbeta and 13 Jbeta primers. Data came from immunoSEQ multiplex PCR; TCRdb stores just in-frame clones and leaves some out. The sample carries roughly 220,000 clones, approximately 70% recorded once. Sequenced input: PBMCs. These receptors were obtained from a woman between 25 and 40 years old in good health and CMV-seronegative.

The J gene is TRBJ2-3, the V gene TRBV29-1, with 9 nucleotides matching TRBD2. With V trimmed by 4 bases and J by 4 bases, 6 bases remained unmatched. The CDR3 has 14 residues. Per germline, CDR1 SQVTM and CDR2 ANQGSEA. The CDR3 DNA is TGCAGCGTTGGGGTAGCGGGAGCCTCAGATACGCAGTATTTT. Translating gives CSVGVAGASDTQYF.

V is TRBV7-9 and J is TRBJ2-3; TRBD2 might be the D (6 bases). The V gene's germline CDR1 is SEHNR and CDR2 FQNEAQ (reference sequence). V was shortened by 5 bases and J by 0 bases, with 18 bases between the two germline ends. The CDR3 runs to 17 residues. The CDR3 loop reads CASSPQHPSVSTDTQYF. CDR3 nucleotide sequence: TGTGCCAGCAGCCCCCAGCATCCTAGCGTGAGCACAGATACGCAGTATTTT.

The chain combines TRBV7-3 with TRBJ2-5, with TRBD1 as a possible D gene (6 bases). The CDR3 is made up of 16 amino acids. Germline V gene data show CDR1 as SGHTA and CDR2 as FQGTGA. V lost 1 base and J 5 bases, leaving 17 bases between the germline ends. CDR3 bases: TGTGCCAGCAGCTTAATGGGCGCAGGGGCTGGGGAGACCCAGTACTTC. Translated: CASSLMGAGAGETQYF.

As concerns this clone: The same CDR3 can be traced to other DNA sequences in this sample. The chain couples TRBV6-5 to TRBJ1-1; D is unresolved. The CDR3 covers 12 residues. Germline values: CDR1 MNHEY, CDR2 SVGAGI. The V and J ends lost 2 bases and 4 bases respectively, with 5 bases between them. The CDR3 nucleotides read TGTGCCAGCAGTTACGCGGGCACTGAAGCTTTCTTT. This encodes CASSYAGTEAFF.

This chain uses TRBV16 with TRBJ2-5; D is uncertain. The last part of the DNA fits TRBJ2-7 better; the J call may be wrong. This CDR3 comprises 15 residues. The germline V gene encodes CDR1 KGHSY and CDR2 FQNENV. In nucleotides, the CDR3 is TGTGCCAGCAGCCAATCGGCAGGTCAGTTCAACGAGCAGTACTTC. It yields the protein CASSQSAGQFNEQYF.

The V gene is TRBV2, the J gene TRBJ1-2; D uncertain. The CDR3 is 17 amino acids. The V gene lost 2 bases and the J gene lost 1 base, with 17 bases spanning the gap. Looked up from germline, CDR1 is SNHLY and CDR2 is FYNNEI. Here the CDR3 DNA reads TGTGCCAGCAGTGAAAACGGGAGGAGTAGGGATAACTATGGCTACACCTTC. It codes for CASSENGRSRDNYGYTF.

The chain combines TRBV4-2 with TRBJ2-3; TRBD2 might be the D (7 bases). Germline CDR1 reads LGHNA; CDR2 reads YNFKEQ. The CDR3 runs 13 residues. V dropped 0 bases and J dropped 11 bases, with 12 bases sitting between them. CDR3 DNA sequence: TGTGCCAGCAGCCAAGACTCCGGGGGGCAGCAGTATTTT. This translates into CASSQDSGGQQYF.

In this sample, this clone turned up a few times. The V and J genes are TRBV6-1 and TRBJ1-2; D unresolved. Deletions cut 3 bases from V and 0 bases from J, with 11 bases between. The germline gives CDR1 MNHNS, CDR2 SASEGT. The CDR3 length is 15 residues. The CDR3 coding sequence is TGTGCCAGCAGTGACAGGATAACCTCTAACTATGGCTACACCTTC. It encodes CASSDRITSNYGYTF.

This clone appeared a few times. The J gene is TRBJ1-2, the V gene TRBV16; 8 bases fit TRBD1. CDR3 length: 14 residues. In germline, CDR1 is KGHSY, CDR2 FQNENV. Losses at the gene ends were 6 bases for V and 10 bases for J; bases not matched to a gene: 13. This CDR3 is CASSPTGTGGFYTF. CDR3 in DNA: TGTGCCAGCAGTCCTACCGGGACAGGAGGGTTCTACACCTTC.

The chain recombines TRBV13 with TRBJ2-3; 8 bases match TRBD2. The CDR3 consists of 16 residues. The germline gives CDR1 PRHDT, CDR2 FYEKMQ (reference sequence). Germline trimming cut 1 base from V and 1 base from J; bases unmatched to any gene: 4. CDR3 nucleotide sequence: TGTGCCAGCAGCTTAGCGGGGGGGGCTGGCACAGATACGCAGTATTTT. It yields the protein CASSLAGGAGTDTQYF.

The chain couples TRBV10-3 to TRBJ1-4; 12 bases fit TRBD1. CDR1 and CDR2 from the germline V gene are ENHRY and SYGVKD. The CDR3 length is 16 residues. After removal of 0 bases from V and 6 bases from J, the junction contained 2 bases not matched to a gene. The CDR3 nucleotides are TGTGCCATCAGTGAGTCGGGACAGGGGGCAGATGAAAAACTGTTTTTT. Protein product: CAISESGQGADEKLFF.

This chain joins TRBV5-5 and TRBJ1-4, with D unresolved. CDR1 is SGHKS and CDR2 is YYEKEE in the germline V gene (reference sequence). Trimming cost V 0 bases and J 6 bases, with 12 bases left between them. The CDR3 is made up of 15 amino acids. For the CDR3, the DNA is TGTGCCAGCAGCTTGGAGGTGACACCCTATGAAAAACTGTTTTTT. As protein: CASSLEVTPYEKLFF.

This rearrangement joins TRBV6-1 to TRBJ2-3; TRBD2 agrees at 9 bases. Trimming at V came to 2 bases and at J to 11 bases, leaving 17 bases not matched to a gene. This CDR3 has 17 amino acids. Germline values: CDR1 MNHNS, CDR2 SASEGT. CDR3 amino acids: CASSEPSGTSTIYGQYF. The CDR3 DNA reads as TGTGCCAGCAGTGAACCCAGCGGGACTAGCACAATATACGGGCAGTATTTT.

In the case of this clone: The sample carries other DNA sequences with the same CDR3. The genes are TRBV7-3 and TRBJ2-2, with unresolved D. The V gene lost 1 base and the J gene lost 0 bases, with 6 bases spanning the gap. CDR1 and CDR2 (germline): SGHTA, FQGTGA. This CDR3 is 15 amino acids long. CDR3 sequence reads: CASSLSGTNTGELFF. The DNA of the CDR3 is TGTGCCAGCAGCTTAAGCGGCACGAACACCGGGGAGCTGTTTTTT.

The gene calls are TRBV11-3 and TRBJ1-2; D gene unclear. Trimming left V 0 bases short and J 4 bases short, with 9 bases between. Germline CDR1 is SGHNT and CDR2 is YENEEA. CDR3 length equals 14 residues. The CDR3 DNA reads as TGTGCCAGCAGCTTAGATCCGGGATTCTATGGCTACACCTTC. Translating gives CASSLDPGFYGYTF.

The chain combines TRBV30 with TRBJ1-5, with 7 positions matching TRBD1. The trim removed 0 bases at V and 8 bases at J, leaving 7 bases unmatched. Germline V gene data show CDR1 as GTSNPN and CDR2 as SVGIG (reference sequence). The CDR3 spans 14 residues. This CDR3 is CAWSVDRALEPQHF. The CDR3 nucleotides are TGTGCCTGGAGTGTAGACAGGGCACTGGAGCCCCAGCATTTT.

CDR3 sequence reads: CASSYSRDNQPQHF. In nucleotides, the CDR3 is TGTGCCAGCAGTTACTCGCGAGACAATCAGCCCCAGCATTTT. The V call is TRBV6-6, the J call TRBJ1-5, with no clear D. Germline V lookup: CDR1 MNHNY, CDR2 SVGAGI (reference sequence). Trimming took off 0 bases at V and 3 bases at J, with 6 bases between the two ends. CDR3 length: 14 amino acids.

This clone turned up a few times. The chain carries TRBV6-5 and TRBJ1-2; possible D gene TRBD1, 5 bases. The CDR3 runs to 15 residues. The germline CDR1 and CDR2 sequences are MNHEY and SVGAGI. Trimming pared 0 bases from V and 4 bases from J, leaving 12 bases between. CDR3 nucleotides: TGTGCCAGCAGTTACTCGGGCACAGGCGTCTATGGCTACACCTTC. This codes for CASSYSGTGVYGYTF.